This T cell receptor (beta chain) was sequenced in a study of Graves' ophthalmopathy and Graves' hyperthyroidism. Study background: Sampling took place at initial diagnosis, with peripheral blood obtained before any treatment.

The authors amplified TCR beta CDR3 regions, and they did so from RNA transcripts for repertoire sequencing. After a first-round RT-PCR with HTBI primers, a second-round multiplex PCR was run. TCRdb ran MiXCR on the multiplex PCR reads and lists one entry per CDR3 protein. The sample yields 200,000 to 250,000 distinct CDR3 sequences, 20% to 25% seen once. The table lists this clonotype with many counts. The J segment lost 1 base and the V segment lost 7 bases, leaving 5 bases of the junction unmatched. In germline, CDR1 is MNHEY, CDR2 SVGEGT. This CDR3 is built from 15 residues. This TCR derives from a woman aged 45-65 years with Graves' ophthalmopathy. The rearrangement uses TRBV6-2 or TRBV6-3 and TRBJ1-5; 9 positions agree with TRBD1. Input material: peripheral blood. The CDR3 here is CASNFGTGSNQPQHF. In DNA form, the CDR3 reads TGTGCCAGCAACTTCGGGACAGGGAGCAATCAGCCCCAGCATTTT.